This T cell receptor beta chain is from a study of OX40 agonist ivuxolimab in advanced cancers. About the study: As their treatment, patients were administered ivuxolimab, an agonistic anti-OX40 (CD134) antibody. The group had a mean age of 60 years, ranged from roughly 23 to 90, and was around 82% male. Patients received intravenous ivuxolimab every 2 weeks at 0.01 to 10 mg/kg.

Profiling relied on immunoSEQ multiplex PCR, and the TCRdb table lists in-frame clones only, not all of them. The table includes some 39,000 clones, about 88% detected once. Germline V gives CDR1 SGHRS, CDR2 YFSETQ. V trimming: 4 bases; J trimming: 5 bases; junction bases outside the gene matches: 5. The CDR3 has 13 residues. Study observations and caveats: Expanded clones belonging to CD8+ T cells outnumbered, on average, those of CD4+.

For this clone: Its antigen remains unknown.

Sequencing used CD4+ or CD8+ T cells sorted from blood, obtained in a trial of the OX40 agonist ivuxolimab. The source of this sequence is an adult with an advanced solid tumor such as melanoma, head and neck, liver or kidney cancer. This sequence joins TRBV5-1 and TRBJ2-7, with TRBD1 matching over 8 bases. As DNA, the CDR3 is TGCGCCAGCAGCAAAGGACAGGGCAACGAGCAGTACTTC. Residues: CASSKGQGNEQYF.